The clone carrying this T cell receptor beta chain was recorded a few times. TCRdb redid the calling of the RT-PCR reads with MiXCR, one entry per CDR3 protein. The sample gives roughly 540,000 distinct CDR3 sequences, around 21% of which show up once; roughly 2.8% is in the top ten. The sample is drawn from a study of response to subunit inactivated influenza vaccine. V was cut by 5 bases and J by 2 bases, with 17 bases left in between. Germline V CDR1 and CDR2: SEHNR, FQNEAQ (reference sequence). The CDR3 is made up of 16 amino acids. The same sample was also studied in work on T cells expressing NK-cell markers. Per that study: Beta-chain TCR cDNA was generated via 5'RACE template switching with UMIs. Sorted CD3+CD56-NKG2C+, CD3+CD56+NKG2C- and CD3+CD56+NKG2C+ T cells were the source of the TCR beta repertoires. HCMV seropositivity characterized most of the eight sequenced donors, and seronegativity one. Similarly, these clonotypes led the CD3+CD56-NKG2C+ fraction as well in several donors.

The sequence came from a man in his forties or fifties who received an inactivated influenza vaccine. The chain carries TRBV7-9 and TRBJ2-3; D may match TRBD1 or TRBD2 (5 bases each). This sample comprised CD4+ T cells sorted from PBMCs, obtained about 12 days after vaccination. Here the CDR3 reads CASSNRDPRFTDTQYF. In DNA form, the CDR3 reads TGTGCCAGCAGCAACCGGGACCCCCGATTCACAGATACGCAGTATTTT.